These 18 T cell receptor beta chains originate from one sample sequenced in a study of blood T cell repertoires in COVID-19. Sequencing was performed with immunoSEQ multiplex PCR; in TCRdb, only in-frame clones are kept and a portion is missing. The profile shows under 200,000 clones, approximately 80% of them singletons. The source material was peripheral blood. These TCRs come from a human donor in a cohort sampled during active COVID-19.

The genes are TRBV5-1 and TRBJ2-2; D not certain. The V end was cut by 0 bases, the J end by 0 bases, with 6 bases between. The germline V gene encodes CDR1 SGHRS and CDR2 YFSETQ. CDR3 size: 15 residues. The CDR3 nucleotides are TGCGCCAGCAGCTTGGCGGTCCCGAACACCGGGGAGCTGTTTTTT. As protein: CASSLAVPNTGELFF.

CDR3 region: CASSPPYSGNSGNTIYF. The DNA of the CDR3 is TGTGCCAGCTCACCACCGTACTCAGGGAACTCTGGAAACACCATATATTTT. The chain recombines TRBV18 with TRBJ1-3, with D possibly being TRBD1 (5 bases). The CDR3 runs 17 residues. Germline V CDR1 and CDR2: KGHSH, LQKENI. The V end was cut by 0 bases, the J end by 0 bases, with 12 bases between.

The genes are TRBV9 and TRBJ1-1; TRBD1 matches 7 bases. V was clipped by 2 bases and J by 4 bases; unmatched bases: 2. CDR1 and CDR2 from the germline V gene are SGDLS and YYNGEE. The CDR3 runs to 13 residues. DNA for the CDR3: TGTGCCAGCAGCGTCAGACAGGGCACTGAAGCTTTCTTT. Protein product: CASSVRQGTEAFF.

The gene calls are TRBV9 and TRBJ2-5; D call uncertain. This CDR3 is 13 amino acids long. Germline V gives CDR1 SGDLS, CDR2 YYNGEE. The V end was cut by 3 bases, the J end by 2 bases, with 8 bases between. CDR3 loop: CASSEPSQETQYF. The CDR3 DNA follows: TGTGCCAGCAGCGAGCCATCGCAAGAGACCCAGTACTTC.

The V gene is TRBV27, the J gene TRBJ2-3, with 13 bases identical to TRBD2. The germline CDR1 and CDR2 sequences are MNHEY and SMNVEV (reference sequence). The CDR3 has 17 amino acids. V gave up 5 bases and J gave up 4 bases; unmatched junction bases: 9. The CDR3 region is CASSTRLAGGLPDTQYF. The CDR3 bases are TGTGCCAGCAGTACGCGACTAGCGGGGGGCCTCCCAGATACGCAGTATTTT.

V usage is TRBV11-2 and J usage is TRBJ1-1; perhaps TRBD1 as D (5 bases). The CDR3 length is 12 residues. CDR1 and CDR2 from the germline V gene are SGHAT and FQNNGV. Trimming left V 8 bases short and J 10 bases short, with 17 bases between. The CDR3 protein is CASEERGTGAFF. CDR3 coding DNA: TGTGCCAGCGAAGAGCGCGGGACGGGAGCTTTCTTT.

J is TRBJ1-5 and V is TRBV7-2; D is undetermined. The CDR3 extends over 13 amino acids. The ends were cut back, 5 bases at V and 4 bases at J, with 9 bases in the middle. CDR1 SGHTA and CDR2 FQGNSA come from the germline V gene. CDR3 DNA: TGTGCCAGCAGCGTCCAGGTAAATCAGCCCCAGCATTTT. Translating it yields CASSVQVNQPQHF.

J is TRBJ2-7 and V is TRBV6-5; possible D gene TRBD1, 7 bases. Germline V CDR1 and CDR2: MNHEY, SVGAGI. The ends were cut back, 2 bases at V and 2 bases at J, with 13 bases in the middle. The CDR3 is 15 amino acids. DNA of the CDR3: TGTGCCAGCAGTTACGGGCAGGGGGGCACCTACGAGCAGTACTTC. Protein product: CASSYGQGGTYEQYF.

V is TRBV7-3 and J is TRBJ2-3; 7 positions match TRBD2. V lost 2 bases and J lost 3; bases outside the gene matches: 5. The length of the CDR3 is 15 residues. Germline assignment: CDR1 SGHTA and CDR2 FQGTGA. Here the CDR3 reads CASSLGAGRTDTQYF. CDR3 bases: TGTGCCAGCAGCTTAGGAGCGGGGCGGACAGATACGCAGTATTTT.

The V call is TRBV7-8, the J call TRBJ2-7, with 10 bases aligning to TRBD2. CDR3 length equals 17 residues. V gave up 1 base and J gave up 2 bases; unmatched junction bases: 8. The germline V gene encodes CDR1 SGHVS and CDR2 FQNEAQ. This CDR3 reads CASSLGEGLAGAYEQYF. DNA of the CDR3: TGTGCCAGCAGCTTAGGGGAGGGGCTAGCGGGAGCCTACGAGCAGTACTTC.

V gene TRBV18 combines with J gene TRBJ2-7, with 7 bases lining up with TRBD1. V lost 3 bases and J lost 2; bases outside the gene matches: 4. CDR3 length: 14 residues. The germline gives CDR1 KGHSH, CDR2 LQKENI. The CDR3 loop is CASSPRDRAYEQYF. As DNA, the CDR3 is TGTGCCAGCTCACCCCGGGACAGAGCCTACGAGCAGTACTTC.

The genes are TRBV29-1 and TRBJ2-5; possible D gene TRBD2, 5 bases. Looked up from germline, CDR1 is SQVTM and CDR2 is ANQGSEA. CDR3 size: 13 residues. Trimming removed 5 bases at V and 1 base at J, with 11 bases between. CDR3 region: CSVLAGGQETQYF. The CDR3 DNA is TGCAGCGTTTTAGCCGGAGGCCAAGAGACCCAGTACTTC.

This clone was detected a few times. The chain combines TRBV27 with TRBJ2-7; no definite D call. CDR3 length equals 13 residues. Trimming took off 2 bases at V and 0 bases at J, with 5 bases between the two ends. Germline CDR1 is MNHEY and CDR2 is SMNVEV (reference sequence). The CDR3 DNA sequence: TGTGCCAGCAGTTTACGTTTCTCCTACGAGCAGTACTTC. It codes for CASSLRFSYEQYF.

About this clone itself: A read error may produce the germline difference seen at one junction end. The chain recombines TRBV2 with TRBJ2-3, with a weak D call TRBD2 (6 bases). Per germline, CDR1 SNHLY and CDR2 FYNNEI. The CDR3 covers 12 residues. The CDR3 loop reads CASSTSIDTQYF. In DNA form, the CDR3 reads TGTGCCAGCAGTACTAGCATAGATACGCAGTATTTT.

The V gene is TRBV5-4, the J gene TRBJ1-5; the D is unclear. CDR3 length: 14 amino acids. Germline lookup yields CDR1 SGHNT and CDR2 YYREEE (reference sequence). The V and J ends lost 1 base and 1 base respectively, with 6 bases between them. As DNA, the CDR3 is TGTGCCAGCAGCTTGATCAGAAGCAATCAGCCCCAGCATTTT. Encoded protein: CASSLIRSNQPQHF.

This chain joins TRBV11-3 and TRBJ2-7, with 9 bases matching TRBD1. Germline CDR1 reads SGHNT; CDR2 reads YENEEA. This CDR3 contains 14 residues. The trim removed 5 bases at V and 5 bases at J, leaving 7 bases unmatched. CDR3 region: CASSNRDRAHEQYF. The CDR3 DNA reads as TGTGCCAGCAGCAACCGGGACAGGGCCCACGAGCAGTACTTC.

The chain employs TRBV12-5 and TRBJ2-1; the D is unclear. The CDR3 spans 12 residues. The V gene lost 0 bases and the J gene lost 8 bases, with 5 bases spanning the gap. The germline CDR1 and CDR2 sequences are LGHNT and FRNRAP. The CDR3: CASGLVRDEQFF. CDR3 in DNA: TGTGCTAGTGGTTTGGTACGGGATGAGCAGTTCTTC.

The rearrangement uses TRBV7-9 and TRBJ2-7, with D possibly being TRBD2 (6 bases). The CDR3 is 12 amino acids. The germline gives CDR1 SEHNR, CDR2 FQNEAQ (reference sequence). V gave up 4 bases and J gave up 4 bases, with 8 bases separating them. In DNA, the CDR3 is TGTGCCAGCAGCTCCGGGACTTACGAGCAGTACTTC. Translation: CASSSGTYEQYF.